The 26 T cell receptor beta chains in this list originate from one sample, sequenced in a study of blood T cell repertoires in COVID-19. Data came from immunoSEQ multiplex PCR; TCRdb stores just in-frame clones and leaves some out. This sample yields approximately 200,000 clones, of which around 94% are seen a single time; 0.76% belongs to the top ten. The sample taken for sequencing was peripheral blood. The receptors stem from a man aged 25-45 years with COVID-19, enrolled during active disease.

The chain combines TRBV19 with TRBJ1-2, with D perhaps matching TRBD1 (6 bases). Germline V lookup: CDR1 LNHDA, CDR2 SQIVND (reference sequence). V was shortened by 0 bases and J by 8 bases, with 10 bases between the two germline ends. The CDR3 consists of 13 residues. This chain's CDR3 is CASSIEPRGGYTF. As DNA, the CDR3 is TGTGCCAGTAGTATAGAGCCCAGGGGCGGCTACACCTTC.

This clone has only one observation. This chain connects TRBV13 to TRBJ1-6; 7 positions match TRBD1. V gave up 8 bases and J gave up 3 bases; unmatched junction bases: 10. The CDR3 has 16 amino acids. The germline V gene encodes CDR1 PRHDT and CDR2 FYEKMQ (reference sequence). CDR3: CASRIGAGGYNSPLHF. The CDR3 DNA reads as TGTGCCAGCCGAATTGGGGCAGGGGGCTATAATTCACCCCTCCACTTT.

In DNA, the CDR3 is TGCGCCAGCAGCTTGGGGACAGGGTTCTATAATTCACCCCTCCACTTT. It specifies CASSLGTGFYNSPLHF. The chain employs TRBV5-1 and TRBJ1-6; 8 positions match TRBD1. This CDR3 region has 16 residues. CDR1 SGHRS and CDR2 YFSETQ come from the germline V gene. Germline trimming cut 0 bases from V and 3 bases from J; bases unmatched to any gene: 2.

The chain joins TRBV30 to TRBJ1-3; 9 nucleotides agree with TRBD1. The germline V gene encodes CDR1 GTSNPN and CDR2 SVGIG (reference sequence). This CDR3 region has 14 residues. Losses at the gene ends were 7 bases for V and 7 bases for J; bases not matched to a gene: 11. CDR3 sequence (DNA): TGTGCCTCGATTGAACGGGGGACAGGGAACACCATATATTTT. This sequence encodes CASIERGTGNTIYF.

The rearrangement uses TRBV11-2 and TRBJ1-2; no firm D call. The CDR3 has 14 amino acids. With 1 base removed from V and 3 bases from J, the gap between germline ends came to 9 bases. CDR1 is SGHAT and CDR2 is FQNNGV in the germline V gene. In nucleotides, the CDR3 is TGTGCCAGCAGCTTAGGATTTGGAGACTATGGCTACACCTTC. Its protein product is CASSLGFGDYGYTF.

This chain joins TRBV11-3 and TRBJ2-1, with TRBD2 matching 15 bases. Looked up from germline, CDR1 is SGHNT and CDR2 is YENEEA. The CDR3 runs 16 residues. V shed 3 bases, J shed 6 bases, and the junction held 3 bases outside the gene matches. CDR3 DNA sequence: TGTGCCAGCAGCTTGGGGACTAGCGGGGGGAGCAATGAGCAGTTCTTC. It codes for CASSLGTSGGSNEQFF.

The sample holds one count of this clone. The CDR3 DNA reads as TGTGCCAGCAGCTCCGGGGGAAGCACTGAAGCTTTCTTT. Translated, it gives CASSSGGSTEAFF. The chain employs TRBV27 and TRBJ1-1, with a tentative D call TRBD1 (5 bases). Trimming took 6 bases from V and 4 from J, leaving 12 bases between them. Per the germline V gene, CDR1 is MNHEY and CDR2 is SMNVEV (reference sequence). This CDR3 contains 13 residues.

Only one count was recorded for this clone. The rearrangement uses TRBV5-4 and TRBJ2-5; D might be TRBD1 (7 bases). The germline V and J ends were trimmed by 0 bases and 2 bases, with 14 bases remaining between them. The CDR3 contains 16 residues. Germline loops: CDR1 SGHNT, CDR2 YYREEE (reference sequence). The CDR3 is CASSLGAGGQQETQYF. The CDR3 nucleotides are TGTGCCAGCAGCTTGGGGGCAGGGGGGCAGCAAGAGACCCAGTACTTC.

This sequence joins TRBV19 and TRBJ2-7, with a tentative D call TRBD1 (5 bases). The germline gives CDR1 LNHDA, CDR2 SQIVND (reference sequence). CDR3 size: 13 residues. V lost 1 base, J lost 7 bases, and 11 bases lay in between. The CDR3 sequence: CASSIGPGREQYF. CDR3 in DNA: TGTGCCAGTAGTATAGGGCCAGGGCGAGAGCAGTACTTC. Complete variable domain (other parts from reference TRBV19 and TRBJ2-7): DGGITQSPKYLFRKEGQNVTLSCEQNLNHDAMYWYRQDPGQGLRLIYYSQIVNDFQKGDIAEGYSVSREKKESFPLTVTSAQKNPTAFYLCASSIGPGREQYFGPGTRLTVT.

The chain combines TRBV7-2 with TRBJ2-4; TRBD1 matches 8 bases. Unmatched junction bases numbered 12, after V lost 5 bases and J lost 0 bases. The CDR3 consists of 18 residues. Germline CDR1 and CDR2: SGHTA and FQGNSA. The CDR3 spells CASSITDGQGLAKNIQYF. The CDR3 nucleotides read TGTGCCAGCAGCATAACCGACGGACAGGGTTTAGCCAAAAACATTCAGTACTTC.

This rearrangement joins TRBV19 to TRBJ2-3; 8 bases agree with TRBD2. The CDR3 totals 16 residues. Looked up from germline, CDR1 is LNHDA and CDR2 is SQIVND (reference sequence). The V and J ends lost 5 bases and 0 bases, in that order; junction bases with no gene match: 7. The CDR3 DNA reads as TGTGCCAGTAGTTACTACGCGGGGGGCAGCACAGATACGCAGTATTTT. Translated, it gives CASSYYAGGSTDTQYF.

V is TRBV27 and J is TRBJ2-5; 8 nucleotides agree with TRBD1. The CDR3 contains 18 residues. Germline lookup yields CDR1 MNHEY and CDR2 SMNVEV (reference sequence). The ends lost 4 bases at V and 2 bases at J; junction bases unmatched: 15. For the CDR3, the DNA is TGTGCCAGCAGTTCCGATTACGGAGGACAGGGTCGTCAAGAGACCCAGTACTTC. Protein product: CASSSDYGGQGRQETQYF.

V is TRBV6-5 and J is TRBJ2-7; TRBD1 matches at 9 bases. The CDR3 loop spans 14 amino acids. V was pared by 5 bases and J by 3 bases, with 5 bases of the junction left unmatched. Germline-derived CDR1 and CDR2 are MNHEY and SVGAGI. This CDR3 reads CASSKWDRDYEQYF. As DNA, the CDR3 is TGTGCCAGCAGTAAATGGGACAGGGACTACGAGCAGTACTTC.

The rearrangement links TRBV6-5 to TRBJ1-3; perhaps TRBD1 as D (5 bases). CDR1 MNHEY and CDR2 SVGAGI come from the germline V gene. The CDR3 has 16 residues. Trimming cost V 0 bases and J 0 bases, with 9 bases left between them. The CDR3 region has the DNA TGTGCCAGCAGTTACTCACGGCAGGGCTCTGGAAACACCATATATTTT. Translated: CASSYSRQGSGNTIYF.

The chain couples TRBV20-1 to TRBJ2-1; TRBD2 aligns across 8 bases. The V and J ends lost 3 bases and 1 base, in that order; junction bases with no gene match: 8. CDR3 size: 16 residues. Germline-derived CDR1 and CDR2 are DFQATT and SNEGSKA (reference sequence). CDR3 sequence reads: CSASNTGGGSYNEQFF. In DNA form, the CDR3 reads TGCAGTGCTAGTAACACTGGCGGGGGGTCCTACAATGAGCAGTTCTTC.

This clone was observed a single time. J is TRBJ1-1 and V is TRBV4-1, with a tentative D call TRBD1 (5 bases). Trimming cost V 3 bases and J 1 base, with 12 bases left between them. This CDR3 is 15 amino acids long. CDR1 is MGHRA, CDR2 YSYEKL, per germline. The CDR3 nucleotides read TGCGCCAGCAGCCACCCCCACAGGACGAACACTGAAGCTTTCTTT. Its protein is CASSHPHRTNTEAFF.

The chain couples TRBV6-5 to TRBJ1-2; D not certain. The germline V and J ends were trimmed by 2 bases and 8 bases, with 12 bases remaining between them. In germline, CDR1 is MNHEY, CDR2 SVGAGI. This CDR3 is 13 amino acids long. The CDR3 sequence: CASSYREAWGYTF. The CDR3 DNA reads TGTGCCAGCAGTTACAGAGAGGCCTGGGGCTACACCTTC.

The chain employs TRBV5-1 and TRBJ1-1, with unresolved D. The ends were cut back, 1 base at V and 1 base at J, with 5 bases in the middle. Germline V CDR1 and CDR2: SGHRS, YFSETQ. The CDR3 runs to 13 residues. CDR3 protein: CASSLTRNTEAFF. The CDR3 region has the DNA TGCGCCAGCAGCTTGACACGGAACACTGAAGCTTTCTTT.

V gene TRBV20-1 combines with J gene TRBJ2-7; tentatively, D is TRBD1 (6 bases). V was shortened by 5 bases and J by 4 bases, with 9 bases between the two germline ends. Per germline, CDR1 DFQATT and CDR2 SNEGSKA (reference sequence). This CDR3 spans 11 amino acids. CDR3 nucleotide sequence: TGCAGTGCTCGGACAGAATACGAGCAGTACTTC. It encodes CSARTEYEQYF.

The chain combines TRBV4-1 with TRBJ2-3; 7 bases match TRBD2. The V gene's germline CDR1 is MGHRA and CDR2 YSYEKL. CDR3 length equals 16 residues. V lost 4 bases, J lost 1 base, and 8 bases stayed unmatched. The CDR3 DNA reads as TGCGCCAGCAGCCGGGGACTACCACTCGGCACAGATACGCAGTATTTT. As protein: CASSRGLPLGTDTQYF.

The J gene is TRBJ1-2, the V gene TRBV3-1 (or the pseudogene TRBV3-2); D is uncertain. Trimming removed 0 bases from V and 4 bases from J, with 12 bases in between. The germline CDR1 and CDR2 sequences are LGHDT and YNNKEL (reference sequence). This CDR3 region has 15 residues. CDR3 protein: CASSQDRSPIYGYTF. The DNA for the CDR3 is TGTGCCAGCAGCCAAGATCGTAGCCCGATCTATGGCTACACCTTC.

The gene calls are TRBV9 and TRBJ2-5, with D possibly TRBD1 on 6 matching bases. V was trimmed by 0 bases and J by 5 bases, leaving 8 bases between them. Germline lookup yields CDR1 SGDLS and CDR2 YYNGEE. The CDR3 loop spans 13 amino acids. Here the CDR3 reads CASSVAQGETQYF. DNA for the CDR3: TGTGCCAGCAGCGTAGCCCAGGGGGAGACCCAGTACTTC.

J is TRBJ2-5 and V is TRBV7-2; possible D gene TRBD1, 6 bases. The V gene lost 3 bases and the J gene lost 1 base, with 12 bases spanning the gap. Looked up from germline, CDR1 is SGHTA and CDR2 is FQGNSA. The CDR3 runs to 15 residues. This CDR3 is CASSLVQGPQETQYF. As DNA, the CDR3 is TGTGCCAGCAGCTTGGTACAGGGCCCCCAAGAGACCCAGTACTTC.

The rearrangement uses TRBV7-6 and TRBJ1-2; tentatively, D is TRBD1 (6 bases). V gave up 5 bases and J gave up 8 bases, with 12 bases separating them. Germline V CDR1 and CDR2: SGHVS, FNYEAQ. The CDR3 has 12 residues. In nucleotides, the CDR3 is TGTGCCAGCAGCCCCGGGGGGCTAGGCTACACCTTC. As protein: CASSPGGLGYTF.

This chain links TRBV27 with TRBJ1-6; TRBD1 aligns across 9 bases. CDR3 length equals 15 residues. V lost 3 bases, J lost 5 bases, and 2 bases stayed unmatched. Looked up from germline, CDR1 is MNHEY and CDR2 is SMNVEV (reference sequence). The CDR3: CASSLGDRDNSPLHF. In DNA form, the CDR3 reads TGTGCCAGCAGTTTGGGGGACAGGGATAATTCACCCCTCCACTTT.

The chain uses TRBV7-3 and TRBJ2-3, with D perhaps matching TRBD2 (5 bases). This CDR3 is 14 amino acids long. The germline V gene encodes CDR1 SGHTA and CDR2 FQGTGA. The germline V and J ends were trimmed by 2 bases and 4 bases, with 10 bases remaining between them. As DNA, the CDR3 is TGTGCCAGCAGCTTAGCCGGGATTCCAGATACGCAGTATTTT. Its protein product is CASSLAGIPDTQYF.